What follows is one T cell receptor beta chain and its context. Data came from immunoSEQ multiplex PCR; TCRdb stores just in-frame clones and leaves some out. Found here are around 200,000 clones, around 82% of them singletons; the top ten hold approximately 2.6%. The source of the sample is a study of blood T cell repertoires in COVID-19. Study overall: COVID-19 samples, acute and convalescent, were from the United States, Italy and Spain. PBMCs, B-cell-depleted T cells, or T cells were the source of the cDNA or gDNA that made up the material.

The CDR3 sequence is 14 residues long. V shed 8 bases and J 1 base; nucleotides not matched to a gene: 2. CDR1 and CDR2 (germline): SNHLY, FYNNEI. The rearrangement joins TRBV2 to TRBJ2-3; TRBD2 matches at 11 bases. Sequenced sample: peripheral blood. This TCR came from a human donor with acute or convalescent COVID-19. The donor label of this sample is uncertain. The CDR3 protein is CASGLAGGTDTQYF. In nucleotides, the CDR3 is TGTGCCAGCGGACTAGCGGGCGGCACAGATACGCAGTATTTT.